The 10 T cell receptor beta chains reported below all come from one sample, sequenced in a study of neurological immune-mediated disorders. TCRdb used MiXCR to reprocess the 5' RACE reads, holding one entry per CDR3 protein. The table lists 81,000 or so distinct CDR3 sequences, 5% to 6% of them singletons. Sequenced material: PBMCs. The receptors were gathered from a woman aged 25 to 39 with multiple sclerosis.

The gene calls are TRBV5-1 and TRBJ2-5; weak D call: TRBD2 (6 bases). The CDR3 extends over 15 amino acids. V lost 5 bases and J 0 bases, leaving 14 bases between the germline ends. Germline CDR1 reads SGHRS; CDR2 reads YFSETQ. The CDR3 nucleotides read TGCGCCAGCAGTGTTGGCCGCGGGAACCAAGAGACCCAGTACTTC. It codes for CASSVGRGNQETQYF.

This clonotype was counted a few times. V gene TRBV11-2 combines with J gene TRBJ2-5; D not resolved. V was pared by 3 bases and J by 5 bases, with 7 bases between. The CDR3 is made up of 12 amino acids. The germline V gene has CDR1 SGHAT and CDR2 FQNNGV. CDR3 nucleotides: TGTGCCAGCAGCTTGGACGGGGAGACCCAGTACTTC. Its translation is CASSLDGETQYF.

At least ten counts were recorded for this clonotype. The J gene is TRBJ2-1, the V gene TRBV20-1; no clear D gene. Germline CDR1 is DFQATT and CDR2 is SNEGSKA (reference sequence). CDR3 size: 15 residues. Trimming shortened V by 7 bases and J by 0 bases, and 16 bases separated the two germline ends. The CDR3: CSVRTGRSSYNEQFF. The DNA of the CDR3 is TGCAGTGTTCGAACCGGGCGGAGCTCCTACAATGAGCAGTTCTTC.

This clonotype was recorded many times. The DNA for the CDR3 is TGCAGTGCTAGAGACGACAGGGTGGCTTCACCCCTCCACTTT. It translates to CSARDDRVASPLHF. The V and J genes are TRBV20-1 and TRBJ1-6; 7 bases match TRBD1. The V gene end was trimmed by 0 bases and the J gene end by 9 bases; junction bases not matched to a gene: 5. CDR3 length equals 14 residues. CDR1 DFQATT and CDR2 SNEGSKA come from the germline V gene (reference sequence).

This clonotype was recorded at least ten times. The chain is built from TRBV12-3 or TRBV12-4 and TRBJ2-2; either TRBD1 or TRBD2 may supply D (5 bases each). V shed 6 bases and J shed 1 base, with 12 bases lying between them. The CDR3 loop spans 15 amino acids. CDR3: CASSLGDGNTGELFF. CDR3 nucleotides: TGTGCCAGCAGCCTAGGGGACGGGAACACCGGGGAGCTGTTTTTT.

CDR3: CASSGAGTASGANVLTF. The CDR3 region has the DNA TGCGCCAGCAGCGGAGCCGGGACCGCGTCCGGGGCCAACGTCCTGACTTTC. The chain combines TRBV5-1 with TRBJ2-6; D is perhaps TRBD1 or TRBD2 (5 bases each). Per germline, CDR1 SGHRS and CDR2 YFSETQ. The length of the CDR3 is 17 residues. V was cut by 4 bases and J by 4 bases, with 18 bases left in between.

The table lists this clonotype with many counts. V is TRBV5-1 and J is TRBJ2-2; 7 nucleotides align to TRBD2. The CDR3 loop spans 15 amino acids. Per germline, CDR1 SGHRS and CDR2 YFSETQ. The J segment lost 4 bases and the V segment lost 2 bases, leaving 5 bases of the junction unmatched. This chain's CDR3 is CASSFLSGSTGELFF. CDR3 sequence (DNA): TGCGCCAGCAGCTTTCTTAGCGGGTCCACCGGGGAGCTGTTTTTT.

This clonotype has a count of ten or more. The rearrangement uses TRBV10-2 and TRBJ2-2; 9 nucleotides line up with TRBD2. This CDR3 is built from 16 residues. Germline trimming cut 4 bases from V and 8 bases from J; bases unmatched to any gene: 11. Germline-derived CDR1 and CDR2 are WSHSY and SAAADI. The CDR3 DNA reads TGCGCCAGCAGTGGGGCCGCTGGGACTAGCAATGGGGAGCTGTTTTTT. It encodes CASSGAAGTSNGELFF.

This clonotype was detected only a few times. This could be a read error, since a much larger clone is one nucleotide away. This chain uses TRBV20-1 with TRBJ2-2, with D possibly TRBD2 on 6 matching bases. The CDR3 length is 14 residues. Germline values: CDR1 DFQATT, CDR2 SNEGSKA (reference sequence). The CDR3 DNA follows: TGCAGTGCGGTGGCCTACGGGGGTAACGGGGCGCTGTTTTTT. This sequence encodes CSAVAYGGNGALFF.

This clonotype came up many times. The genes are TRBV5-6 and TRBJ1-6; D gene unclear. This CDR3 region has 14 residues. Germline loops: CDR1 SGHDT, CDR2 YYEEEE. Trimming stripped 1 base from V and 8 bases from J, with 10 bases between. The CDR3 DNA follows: TGTGCCAGCAGCTTGCTTCGCCGGGATTCACCCCTCCACTTT. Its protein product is CASSLLRRDSPLHF.